Presented here are 18 T cell receptor beta chains from one specimen sequenced in a study of T-cell memory formation after mild COVID-19. TCRdb recomputed calls from the 5' RACE reads with MiXCR, one row per CDR3 protein. The table shows about 250,000 distinct CDR3 sequences, with 15% occurring only once. The sequenced material came from PBMCs or a T cell subset sorted from them (not recorded which). The receptors here all came from an adult woman who had mild COVID-19 (a few samples of this study predate the infection). Cell type and time point are not known.

This clonotype turned up a few times. The chain employs TRBV20-1 and TRBJ2-1; D ambiguous. The length of the CDR3 is 14 residues. The germline V gene encodes CDR1 DFQATT and CDR2 SNEGSKA (reference sequence). Trimming shortened V by 2 bases and J by 2 bases, and 10 bases separated the two germline ends. CDR3 region: CSARYGMTYNEQFF. The CDR3 nucleotides are TGCAGTGCTAGATATGGCATGACCTACAATGAGCAGTTCTTC.

The chain links TRBV7-8 to TRBJ1-2; 9 nucleotides align to TRBD1. CDR3 length equals 15 residues. V was clipped by 5 bases and J by 1 base; unmatched bases: 5. Germline CDR1 is SGHVS and CDR2 is FQNEAQ. The CDR3 nucleotides read TGTGCCAGCAGCGCCCCGACAGGGGGTAACTATGGCTACACCTTC. Protein sequence: CASSAPTGGNYGYTF. The full variable domain, completed using reference TRBV7-8 and TRBJ1-2, is GAGVSQSPRYKVAKRGQDVALRCDPISGHVSLFWYQQALGQGPEFLTYFQNEAQLDKSGLPSDRFFAERPEGSVSTLKIQRTQQEDSAVYLCASSAPTGGNYGYTFGSGTRLTVV.

The table lists this clonotype with a few counts. CDR3 amino acids: CASSKNLGEYTQYF. The CDR3 coding sequence is TGCGCCAGCAGCAAAAACCTGGGAGAGTATACGCAGTATTTT. The rearrangement uses TRBV4-3 and TRBJ2-3, with D tentatively TRBD2 (5 bases). This CDR3 contains 14 residues. Trimming removed 5 bases at V and 7 bases at J, with 16 bases between. The germline V gene has CDR1 LGHNA and CDR2 YSLEER.

The gene calls are TRBV11-2 and TRBJ2-5; TRBD2 agrees at 10 bases. The CDR3 loop spans 17 amino acids. V trimming: 0 bases; J trimming: 2 bases; junction bases outside the gene matches: 6. Per germline, CDR1 SGHAT and CDR2 FQNNGV. The CDR3 DNA reads TGTGCCAGCAGCTTAGATATAACTAGCGGGATGCAAGAGACCCAGTACTTC. This codes for CASSLDITSGMQETQYF.

This clonotype came up once. This chain joins TRBV7-9 and TRBJ2-1, with D perhaps TRBD2 (5 bases). V gave up 5 bases and J gave up 6 bases, with 14 bases separating them. CDR3 length: 14 amino acids. CDR1 is SEHNR and CDR2 is FQNEAQ in the germline V gene (reference sequence). CDR3 residues: CASSPNNRGNEQFF. Written as DNA, the CDR3 is TGTGCCAGCAGCCCCAACAACCGGGGCAATGAGCAGTTCTTC.

V is TRBV10-3 and J is TRBJ2-1, with D unclear. Germline CDR1 reads ENHRY; CDR2 reads SYGVKD. The V gene lost 3 bases and the J gene lost 5 bases, with 14 bases spanning the gap. The CDR3 has 15 amino acids. CDR3 protein: CAISDSGRRNNEQFF. DNA for the CDR3: TGTGCCATCAGTGATTCCGGGCGAAGAAACAATGAGCAGTTCTTC.

This clonotype was found a few times. The genes are TRBV11-3 and TRBJ2-1; 7 nucleotides agree with TRBD1. With V trimmed by 1 base and J by 7 bases, 7 bases remained unmatched. From germline, CDR1 is SGHNT and CDR2 YENEEA. CDR3 length equals 15 residues. CDR3 sequence reads: CASSLVTGAGNEQFF. The CDR3 bases are TGTGCCAGCAGCTTAGTAACAGGGGCTGGTAATGAGCAGTTCTTC.

This clonotype was found a few times. The CDR3 nucleotides read TGTGCCAGTAGTACCTGGGGACAGGGGGCCGAGCAGTACTTC. It translates to CASSTWGQGAEQYF. The chain uses TRBV19 and TRBJ2-7, with 12 bases lining up with TRBD1. Unmatched junction bases numbered 4, after V lost 4 bases and J lost 6 bases. Germline V gene sequence: CDR1 LNHDA, CDR2 SQIVND (reference sequence). This CDR3 region has 14 residues.

This clonotype has ten or more counts. The rearrangement uses TRBV12-3 or TRBV12-4 and TRBJ1-5; the match to TRBD1 covers 7 bases. With 5 bases clipped from V and 5 bases from J, the junction kept 6 bases outside the gene matches. The CDR3 extends over 14 amino acids. The CDR3 sequence is CASSPEQGYQPQHF. The CDR3 nucleotides read TGTGCCAGCAGTCCCGAACAGGGGTATCAGCCCCAGCATTTT.

The V call is TRBV4-1, the J call TRBJ2-6, with D perhaps matching TRBD1 (6 bases). Germline values: CDR1 MGHRA, CDR2 YSYEKL. Between the trimmed V and J ends, which lost 2 bases and 0 bases, there was a span of 14 bases. The CDR3 covers 18 residues. CDR3 sequence (DNA): TGCGCCAGCAGCCAACAGAGGGGGTCCTTCTCTGGGGCCAACGTCCTGACTTTC. It translates to CASSQQRGSFSGANVLTF.

The CDR3 loop is CASSPDRAAATTGYTF. The CDR3, as DNA: TGTGCCAGCAGTCCCGACAGGGCGGCTGCCACCACCGGCTACACCTTC. V is TRBV7-9 and J is TRBJ1-2, with TRBD1 matching 7 bases. The CDR3 is made up of 16 amino acids. Germline assignment: CDR1 SEHNR and CDR2 FQNEAQ (reference sequence). Trimming took 6 bases from V and 8 from J; bases not matched to a gene: 18.

The chain couples TRBV19 to TRBJ2-2; maybe TRBD2 (6 bases). Germline loops: CDR1 LNHDA, CDR2 SQIVND (reference sequence). This CDR3 has 14 amino acids. Deletions cut 9 bases from V and 0 bases from J, with 11 bases between. CDR3 region: CASRRLANTGELFF. The CDR3 bases are TGTGCCAGCAGGCGACTAGCGAACACCGGGGAGCTGTTTTTT.

This clonotype was counted between two and nine times. The chain employs TRBV15 and TRBJ1-1, with D uncertain. Germline V lookup: CDR1 LNHNV, CDR2 YYDKDF (reference sequence). The CDR3 is made up of 15 amino acids. Between the trimmed V and J ends, which lost 8 bases and 3 bases, there was a span of 19 bases. The DNA of the CDR3 is TGTGCCACCCTTCCCCGAAGAAGGGCGGACACTGAAGCTTTCTTT. Translating gives CATLPRRRADTEAFF.

This sequence joins TRBV20-1 and TRBJ2-5; no clear D. This CDR3 spans 13 amino acids. Germline lookup yields CDR1 DFQATT and CDR2 SNEGSKA (reference sequence). V was pared by 2 bases and J by 6 bases, with 13 bases between. CDR3 residues: CSARSPTSQTQYF. As DNA, the CDR3 is TGCAGTGCTAGATCTCCGACCAGCCAGACCCAGTACTTC.

This clonotype was observed a handful of times. The gene calls are TRBV11-3 and TRBJ2-3; D uncertain. Germline CDR1 and CDR2: SGHNT and YENEEA. V was clipped by 5 bases and J by 2 bases, with 11 bases between them. CDR3 length: 14 amino acids. The CDR3 region has the DNA TGTGCCAGCAGCCCAACAAGAGTCACAGATACGCAGTATTTT. Protein sequence: CASSPTRVTDTQYF.

The rearrangement links TRBV7-9 to TRBJ2-3; the D gene is possibly TRBD1 (5 bases). The V gene lost 3 bases and the J gene lost 3 bases, with 13 bases spanning the gap. CDR3 size: 15 residues. Germline CDR1 is SEHNR and CDR2 is FQNEAQ (reference sequence). The CDR3 DNA follows: TGTGCCAGCAGCTTTCAGGGCCAACCGACAGATACGCAGTATTTT. Translating it yields CASSFQGQPTDTQYF.

J is TRBJ1-4 and V is TRBV12-3 or TRBV12-4, with TRBD1 identical over 7 bases. This CDR3 spans 14 amino acids. With V trimmed by 6 bases and J by 2 bases, 3 bases remained unmatched. CDR3 region: CASRQGQTNEKLFF. As DNA, the CDR3 is TGTGCCAGCAGACAGGGACAGACTAATGAAAAACTGTTTTTT.

The J gene is TRBJ1-1, the V gene TRBV20-1; 8 nucleotides align to TRBD1. The J segment lost 7 bases and the V segment lost 2 bases, leaving 9 bases of the junction unmatched. Germline values: CDR1 DFQATT, CDR2 SNEGSKA (reference sequence). This CDR3 is 14 amino acids long. CDR3 nucleotides: TGCAGTGCTAGACTAAGGACAGGGATCGTTGAAGCTTTCTTT. Translated: CSARLRTGIVEAFF.